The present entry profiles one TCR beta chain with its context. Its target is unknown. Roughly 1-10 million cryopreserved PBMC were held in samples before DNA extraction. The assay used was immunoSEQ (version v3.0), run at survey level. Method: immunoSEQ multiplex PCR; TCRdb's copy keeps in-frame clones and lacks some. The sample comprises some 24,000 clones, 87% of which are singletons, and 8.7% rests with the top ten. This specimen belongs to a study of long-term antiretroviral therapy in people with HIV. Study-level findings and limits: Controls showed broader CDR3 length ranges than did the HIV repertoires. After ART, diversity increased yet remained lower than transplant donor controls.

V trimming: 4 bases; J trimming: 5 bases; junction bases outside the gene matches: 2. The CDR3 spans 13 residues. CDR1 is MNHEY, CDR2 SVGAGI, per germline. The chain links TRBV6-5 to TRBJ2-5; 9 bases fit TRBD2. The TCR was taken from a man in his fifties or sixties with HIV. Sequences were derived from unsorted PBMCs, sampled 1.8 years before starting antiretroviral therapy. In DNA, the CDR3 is TGTGCCAGCAGTTTCGGACTAGCGGAGACCCAGTACTTC. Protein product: CASSFGLAETQYF.